Sequencing of this T cell receptor (beta chain) was carried out in a study of blood T cell repertoires in COVID-19. About the research overall: Sites in the United States, Italy and Spain provided acute and convalescent COVID-19 samples. T cells, B-cell-depleted T cells, or PBMCs supplied cDNA or gDNA.

As handled by the study authors: By means of reference gene primer amplification, nucleated cell counts were estimated. The repertoire was sequenced with immunoSEQ multiplex PCR; TCRdb's copy has only in-frame clones and lacks some. That table is the source of V, J and clone size, and D and trimming were worked out from the DNA. The sample lists 210,000 or so clones, approximately 81% occurring once. V lost 6 bases and J 6 bases, leaving 20 bases between the germline ends. Germline loops: CDR1 KGHSH, CDR2 LQKENI. The CDR3 totals 15 residues. This clone was seen a single time. The rearrangement joins TRBV18 to TRBJ1-1; D call uncertain. The sequenced material came from peripheral blood. The TCR was taken from a woman aged 80 or over with acute or convalescent COVID-19. Here the CDR3 reads CASSTLGYQYSEAFF. The CDR3 nucleotides are TGTGCCAGCTCCACCTTGGGCTATCAGTATTCTGAAGCTTTCTTT.